This TCR beta chain comes out of a study of CD8 T cells in Susac syndrome. Sequencing of TCR beta drew on CD8+ and CD4+ T cells from blood. RNA, at about 0.5 to 1 ug, was reverse transcribed with random hexamers. The immunoSEQ assay covered 54 Vbeta and 13 Jbeta segments for CDR3. TCRdb re-analysed the immunoSEQ multiplex PCR reads in MiXCR, keeping a single row per CDR3 protein. The sample shows about 210,000 distinct CDR3 sequences, 90% to 95% of them seen only once. This clonotype is a singleton in its sample. The clonotype comes from a human donor in good health. Input material: CD4+ T cells from PBMCs.

This CDR3 is CASLGDSSYEQYF. The DNA for the CDR3 is TGTGCCAGCCTTGGGGACAGCTCCTACGAGCAGTACTTC. The V call is TRBV18, the J call TRBJ2-7, with TRBD1 identical over 7 bases. Per germline, CDR1 KGHSH and CDR2 LQKENI. Losses at the gene ends were 8 bases for V and 0 bases for J; bases not matched to a gene: 4. This CDR3 is 13 amino acids long.